This TCR beta chain derives from a study of control samples from healthy donors and cancer patients. Clones were sequenced by immunoSEQ multiplex PCR, and TCRdb holds only the in-frame ones, with some missing. The sample yields fewer than 200,000 clones, roughly 94% seen once. Trimming removed 4 bases from V and 0 bases from J, with 11 bases in between. The CDR3 contains 15 residues. Germline V gene sequence: CDR1 SGHRS, CDR2 YFSETQ. Sequenced: PBMCs. V is TRBV5-1 and J is TRBJ2-1; the D gene is possibly TRBD2 (6 bases). This clonotype was obtained from a man between 60 and 75 years old with colorectal cancer. The CDR3 protein is CASSLPGLSYNEQFF. CDR3 nucleotides: TGCGCCAGCAGCCTCCCGGGACTCTCCTACAATGAGCAGTTCTTC.